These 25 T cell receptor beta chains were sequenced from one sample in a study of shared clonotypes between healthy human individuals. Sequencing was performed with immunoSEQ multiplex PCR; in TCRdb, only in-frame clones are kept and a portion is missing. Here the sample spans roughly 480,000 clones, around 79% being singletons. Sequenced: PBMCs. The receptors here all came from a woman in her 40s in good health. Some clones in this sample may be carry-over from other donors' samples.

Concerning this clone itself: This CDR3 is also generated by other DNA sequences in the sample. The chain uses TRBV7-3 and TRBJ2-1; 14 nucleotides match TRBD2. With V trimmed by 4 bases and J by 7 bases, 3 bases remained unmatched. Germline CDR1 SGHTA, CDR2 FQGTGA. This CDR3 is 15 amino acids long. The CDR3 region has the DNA TGTGCCAGCAGCTCGGGACTAGCGGGAGTGAATGAGCAGTTCTTC. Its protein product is CASSSGLAGVNEQFF.

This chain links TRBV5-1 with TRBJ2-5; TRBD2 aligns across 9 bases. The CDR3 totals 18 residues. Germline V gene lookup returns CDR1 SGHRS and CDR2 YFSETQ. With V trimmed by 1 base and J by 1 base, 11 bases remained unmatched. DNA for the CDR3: TGCGCCAGCAGCTTGAACCCGACTAGCGGCATTACCCAAGAGACCCAGTACTTC. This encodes CASSLNPTSGITQETQYF.

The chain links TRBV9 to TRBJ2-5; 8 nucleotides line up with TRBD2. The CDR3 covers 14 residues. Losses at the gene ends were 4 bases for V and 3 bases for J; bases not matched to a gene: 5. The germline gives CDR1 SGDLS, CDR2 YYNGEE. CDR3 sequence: CASSIGLAEETQYF. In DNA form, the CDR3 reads TGTGCCAGCAGCATCGGACTAGCCGAAGAGACCCAGTACTTC.

The CDR3 protein is CASSQDTRASGNTIYF. The CDR3 DNA reads as TGCGCCAGCAGCCAAGATACGAGGGCCTCTGGAAACACCATATATTTT. The chain uses TRBV4-1 and TRBJ1-3, with D unclear. CDR3 size: 16 residues. Germline values: CDR1 MGHRA, CDR2 YSYEKL. V gave up 0 bases and J gave up 0 bases, with 9 bases separating them.

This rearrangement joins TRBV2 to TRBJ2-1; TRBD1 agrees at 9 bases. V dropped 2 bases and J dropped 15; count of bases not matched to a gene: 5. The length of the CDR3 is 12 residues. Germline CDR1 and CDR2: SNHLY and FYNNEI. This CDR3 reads CASSEFGTGLFF. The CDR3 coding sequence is TGTGCCAGCAGTGAATTCGGGACAGGGTTGTTCTTC. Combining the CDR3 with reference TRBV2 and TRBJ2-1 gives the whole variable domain EPEVTQTPSHQVTQMGQEVILRCVPISNHLYFYWYRQILGQKVEFLVSFYNNEISEKSEIFDDQFSVERPDGSNFTLKIRSTKLEDSAMYFCASSEFGTGLFFGPGTRLTVL.

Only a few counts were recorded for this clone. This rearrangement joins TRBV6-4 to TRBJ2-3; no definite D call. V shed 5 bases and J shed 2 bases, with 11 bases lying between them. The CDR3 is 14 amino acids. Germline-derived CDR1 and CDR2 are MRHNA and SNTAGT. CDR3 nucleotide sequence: TGTGCCAGCAGTCGCGGAGCTTTCACAGATACGCAGTATTTT. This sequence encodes CASSRGAFTDTQYF.

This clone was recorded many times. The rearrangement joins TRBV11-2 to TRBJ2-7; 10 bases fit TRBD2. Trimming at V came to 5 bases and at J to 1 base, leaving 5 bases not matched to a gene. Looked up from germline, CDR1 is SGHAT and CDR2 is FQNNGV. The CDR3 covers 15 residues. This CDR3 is CASSPAGGRSYEQYF. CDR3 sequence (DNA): TGTGCCAGCAGCCCAGCGGGGGGGCGATCCTACGAGCAGTACTTC. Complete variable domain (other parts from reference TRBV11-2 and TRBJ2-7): EAGVAQSPRYKIIEKRQSVAFWCNPISGHATLYWYQQILGQGPKLLIQFQNNGVVDDSQLPKDRFSAERLKGVDSTLKIQPAKLEDSAVYLCASSPAGGRSYEQYFGPGTRLTVT.

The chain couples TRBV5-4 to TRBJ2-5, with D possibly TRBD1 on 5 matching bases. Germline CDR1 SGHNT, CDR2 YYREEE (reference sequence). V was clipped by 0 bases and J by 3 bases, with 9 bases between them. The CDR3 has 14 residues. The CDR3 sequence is CASSLAKGEETQYF. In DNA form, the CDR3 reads TGTGCCAGCAGCTTGGCCAAAGGGGAAGAGACCCAGTACTTC.

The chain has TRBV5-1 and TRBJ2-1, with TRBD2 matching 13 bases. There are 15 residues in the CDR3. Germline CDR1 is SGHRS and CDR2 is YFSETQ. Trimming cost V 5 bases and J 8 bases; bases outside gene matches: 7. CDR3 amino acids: CASSPGLAGEYEQFF. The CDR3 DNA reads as TGCGCCAGCAGTCCCGGACTAGCGGGAGAATATGAGCAGTTCTTC.

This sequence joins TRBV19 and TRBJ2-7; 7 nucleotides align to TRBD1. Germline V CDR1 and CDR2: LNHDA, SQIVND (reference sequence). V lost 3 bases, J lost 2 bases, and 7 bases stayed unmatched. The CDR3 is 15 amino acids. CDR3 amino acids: CASSMGDRATYEQYF. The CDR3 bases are TGTGCCAGTAGTATGGGCGACAGGGCAACCTACGAGCAGTACTTC. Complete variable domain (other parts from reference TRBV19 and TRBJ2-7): DGGITQSPKYLFRKEGQNVTLSCEQNLNHDAMYWYRQDPGQGLRLIYYSQIVNDFQKGDIAEGYSVSREKKESFPLTVTSAQKNPTAFYLCASSMGDRATYEQYFGPGTRLTVT.

CDR3 DNA sequence: TGTGCCAGCAGTTCGACACAGAACACTGAAGCTTTCTTT. Translated, it gives CASSSTQNTEAFF. The chain has TRBV6-1 and TRBJ1-1; no reliable D call. Trimming took off 5 bases at V and 1 base at J, with 8 bases between the two ends. There are 13 residues in the CDR3. The germline CDR1 and CDR2 sequences are MNHNS and SASEGT.

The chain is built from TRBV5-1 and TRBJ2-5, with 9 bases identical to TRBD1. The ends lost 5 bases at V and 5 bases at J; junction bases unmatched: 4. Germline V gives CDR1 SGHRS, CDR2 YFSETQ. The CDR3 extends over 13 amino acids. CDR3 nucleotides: TGCGCCAGCAGACGCGACAGGGGGGAGACCCAGTACTTC. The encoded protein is CASRRDRGETQYF.

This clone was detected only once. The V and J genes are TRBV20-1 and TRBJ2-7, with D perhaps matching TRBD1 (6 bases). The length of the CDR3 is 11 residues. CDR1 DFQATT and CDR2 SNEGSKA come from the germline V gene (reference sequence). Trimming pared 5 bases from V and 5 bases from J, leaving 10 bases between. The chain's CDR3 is CSAYRVNEQYF. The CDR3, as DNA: TGCAGTGCTTACAGGGTTAACGAGCAGTACTTC.

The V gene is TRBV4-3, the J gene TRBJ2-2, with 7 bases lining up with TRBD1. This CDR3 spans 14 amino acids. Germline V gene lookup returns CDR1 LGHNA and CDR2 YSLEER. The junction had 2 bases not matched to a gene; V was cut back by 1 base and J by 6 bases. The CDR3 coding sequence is TGCGCCAGCAGCCAAGCCGACAGGGCCGGGGAGCTGTTTTTT. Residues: CASSQADRAGELFF.

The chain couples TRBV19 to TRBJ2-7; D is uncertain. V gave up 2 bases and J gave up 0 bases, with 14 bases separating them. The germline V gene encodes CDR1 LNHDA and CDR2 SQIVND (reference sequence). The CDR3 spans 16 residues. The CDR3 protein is CASSISMLSFSYEQYF. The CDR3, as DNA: TGTGCCAGTAGTATATCTATGCTGAGCTTCTCCTACGAGCAGTACTTC.

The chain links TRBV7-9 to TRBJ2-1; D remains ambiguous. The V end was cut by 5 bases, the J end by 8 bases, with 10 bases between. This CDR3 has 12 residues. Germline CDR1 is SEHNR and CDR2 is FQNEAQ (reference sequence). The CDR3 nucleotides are TGTGCCAGCAGCCTCAACAACGATGAGCAGTTCTTC. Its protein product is CASSLNNDEQFF.

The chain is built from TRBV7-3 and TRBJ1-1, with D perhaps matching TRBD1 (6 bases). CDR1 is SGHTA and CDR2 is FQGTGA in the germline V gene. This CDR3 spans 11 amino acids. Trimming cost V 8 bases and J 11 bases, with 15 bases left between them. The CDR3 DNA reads TGTGCCAGCCGAAGCAGGGGCCTTGCTTTCTTT. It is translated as CASRSRGLAFF.

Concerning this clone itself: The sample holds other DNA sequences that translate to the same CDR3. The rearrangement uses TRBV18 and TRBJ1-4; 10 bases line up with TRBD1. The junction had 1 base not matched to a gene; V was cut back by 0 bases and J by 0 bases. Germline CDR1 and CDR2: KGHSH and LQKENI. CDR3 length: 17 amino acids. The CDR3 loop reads CASSPPGTGATNEKLFF. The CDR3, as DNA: TGTGCCAGCTCACCACCGGGGACAGGGGCAACTAATGAAAAACTGTTTTTT. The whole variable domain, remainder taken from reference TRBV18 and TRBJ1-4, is NAGVMQNPRHLVRRRGQEARLRCSPMKGHSHVYWYRQLPEEGLKFMVYLQKENIIDESGMPKERFSAEFPKEGPSILRIQQVVRGDSAAYFCASSPPGTGATNEKLFFGSGTQLSVL.

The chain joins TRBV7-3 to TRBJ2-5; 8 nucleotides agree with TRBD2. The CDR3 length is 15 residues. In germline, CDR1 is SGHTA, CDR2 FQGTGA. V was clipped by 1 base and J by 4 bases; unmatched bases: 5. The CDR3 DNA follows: TGTGCCAGCAGCTTAAAGGCCCTAGCGGGAGAGACCCAGTACTTC. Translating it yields CASSLKALAGETQYF. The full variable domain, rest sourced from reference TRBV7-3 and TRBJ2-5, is GAGVSQTPSNKVTEKGKYVELRCDPISGHTALYWYRQSLGQGPEFLIYFQGTGAADDSGLPNDRFFAVRPEGSVSTLKIQRTERGDSAVYLCASSLKALAGETQYFGPGTRLLVL.

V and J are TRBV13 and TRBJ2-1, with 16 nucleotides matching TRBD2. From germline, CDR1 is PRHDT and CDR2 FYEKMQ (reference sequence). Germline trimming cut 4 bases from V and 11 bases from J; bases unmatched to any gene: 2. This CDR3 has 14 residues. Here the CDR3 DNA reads TGTGCCAGCAGCTCGGGACTAGCGGGGGGGAAGCAGTTCTTC. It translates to CASSSGLAGGKQFF.

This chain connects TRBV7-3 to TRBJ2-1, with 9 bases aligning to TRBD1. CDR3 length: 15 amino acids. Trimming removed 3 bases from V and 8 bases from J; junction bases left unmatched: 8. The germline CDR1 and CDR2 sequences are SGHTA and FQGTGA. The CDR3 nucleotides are TGTGCCAGCAGCTTGGACAGGGGAAGGGTCCATGAGCAGTTCTTC. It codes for CASSLDRGRVHEQFF.

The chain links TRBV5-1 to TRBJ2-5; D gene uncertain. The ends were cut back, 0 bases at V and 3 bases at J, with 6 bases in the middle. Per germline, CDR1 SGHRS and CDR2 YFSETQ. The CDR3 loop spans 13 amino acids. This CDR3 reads CASSLGAKETQYF. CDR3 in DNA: TGCGCCAGCAGCTTGGGGGCCAAAGAGACCCAGTACTTC.

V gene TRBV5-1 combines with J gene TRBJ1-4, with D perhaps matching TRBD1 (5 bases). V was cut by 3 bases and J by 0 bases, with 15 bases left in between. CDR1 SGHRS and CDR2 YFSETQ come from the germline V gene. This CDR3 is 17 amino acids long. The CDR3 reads CASSSRPRDPTNEKLFF. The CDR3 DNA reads TGCGCCAGCAGCTCGAGGCCGAGGGACCCAACTAATGAAAAACTGTTTTTT. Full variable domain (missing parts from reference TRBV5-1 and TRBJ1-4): KAGVTQTPRYLIKTRGQQVTLSCSPISGHRSVSWYQQTPGQGLQFLFEYFSETQRNKGNFPGRFSGRQFSNSRSEMNVSTLELGDSALYLCASSSRPRDPTNEKLFFGSGTQLSVL.

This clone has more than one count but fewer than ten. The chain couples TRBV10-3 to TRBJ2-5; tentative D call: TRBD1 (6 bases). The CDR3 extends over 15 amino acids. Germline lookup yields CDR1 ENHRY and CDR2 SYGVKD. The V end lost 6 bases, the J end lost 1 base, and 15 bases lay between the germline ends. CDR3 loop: CAISLGHATQETQYF. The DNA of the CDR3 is TGTGCCATCAGCCTGGGACACGCTACCCAAGAGACCCAGTACTTC.

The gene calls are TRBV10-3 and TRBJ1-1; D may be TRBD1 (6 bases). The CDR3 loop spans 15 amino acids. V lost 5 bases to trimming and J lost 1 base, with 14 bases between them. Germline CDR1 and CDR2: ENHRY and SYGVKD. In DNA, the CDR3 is TGTGCCATCAGTCCCCTACAGGGTAGGAACACTGAAGCTTTCTTT. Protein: CAISPLQGRNTEAFF.